The rows below give T cell receptor beta chains drawn from one sample of a study of cytomegalovirus exposure and HLA in healthy donors. Assay used: immunoSEQ multiplex PCR; TCRdb lists only in-frame clones, some missing. The data hold about 160,000 clones, with 60% to 70% observed a single time. The specimen was PBMCs. The receptors come from a woman aged 55-70 years in good health and CMV-seropositive. CDR3s include the opening cysteine and the closing phenylalanine or tryptophan. A D gene is named only where the DNA matches it firmly. Size is omitted from some rows. Given values are once, few, many or a class for expanded clones.

>few|TRBD1|TRBV2|TRBJ1-5
TGTGCCAGCACCCCGGACAGGGTGTGGCCCCAGCATTTT
CASTPDRVWPQHF
>-|-|TRBV28|TRBJ2-5
TGTGCCAGCAGCCTAAAAGAGACCCAGTACTTC
CASSLKETQYF
>few|-|TRBV6-1|TRBJ1-2
TGTGCCAGCAATACAGGCGCCAGTTATCGCTACACCTTC
CASNTGASYRYTF
>-|-|TRBV6-5|TRBJ1-2
TGTGCCAGCAGACTCCTGCGAGGCTCGGGCTACACCTTC
CASRLLRGSGYTF
>-|TRBD2|TRBV23-1|TRBJ2-3
TGCGCCAGCAGTCCCGATTCCGGGGGGACGCAGTATTTT
CASSPDSGGTQYF
>-|TRBD1|TRBV29-1|TRBJ2-2
TGCAGCGTTGGGCGGGGGACAGGGGTTATTCCCGGGGAGCTGTTTTTT
CSVGRGTGVIPGELFF
>-|TRBD2|TRBV5-6|TRBJ2-4
TGTGCCAGCAGCCCCTCGGGGGGAGCCAAAAACATTCAGTACTTC
CASSPSGGAKNIQYF
>-|TRBD1|TRBV7-2|TRBJ2-2
TGTGCCAGCAGCTTACGGGACAGGGGCACCGGGGAGCTGTTTTTT
CASSLRDRGTGELFF
>-|TRBD2|TRBV9|TRBJ2-3
TGTGCCAGCAGCCCCCGGGCGACTAGCGGGAATCCCTCAGATACGCAGTATTTT
CASSPRATSGNPSDTQYF
>-|-|TRBV6-1|TRBJ2-3
TGTGCCAGCAGTGAGGGCAGCACAGATACGCAGTATTTT
CASSEGSTDTQYF
>-|TRBD2|TRBV7-9|TRBJ2-7
TGTGCCAGCAGCTCCGGGAGGAGCTCCTACGAGCAGTACTTC
CASSSGRSSYEQYF
>-|TRBD2|TRBV30|TRBJ2-7
TGTGCCTGGAGTTCTATTAAGCGGGAGTACGAGCAGTACTTC
CAWSSIKREYEQYF
>-|-|TRBV21-1|TRBJ2-6
TGTGCCACCCTCCCGGGACAGTACTCTGGGGCCAACGTCCTGACTTTC
CATLPGQYSGANVLTF
>-|-|TRBV11-2|TRBJ2-7
TGTGCCAGCAGCTTAGGTCACAGCTACGAGCAGTACTTC
CASSLGHSYEQYF
>few|-|TRBV5-1|TRBJ2-3
TGCGCCAGCAGCCCCGGACACGGGACTAGCACAGATACGCAGTATTTT
CASSPGHGTSTDTQYF
>-|-|TRBV18|TRBJ2-7
TGTGCCAGCTCACTCCAGGGCTACGAGCAGTACTTC
CASSLQGYEQYF
>few|-|TRBV6-5|TRBJ1-3
TGTGCCAGCAGCCGAACAGGCTTTGGAAACACCATATATTTT
CASSRTGFGNTIYF
>-|TRBD1|TRBV18|TRBJ1-2
TGTGCCAGCTCCCTTGGAGGGACAGTAAGCGGCTACACCTTC
CASSLGGTVSGYTF
>-|TRBD1|TRBV18|TRBJ2-7
TGTGCCAGCTCAGCGACAGGGGGCTACGAGCAGTACTTC
CASSATGGYEQYF
>-|TRBD1|TRBV18|TRBJ2-5
TGTGCCAGCTCACCTCCAGGGGGAAGAGAGACCCAGTACTTC
CASSPPGGRETQYF
>-|-|TRBV7-3|TRBJ2-3
TGTGCCAGCAGCCGGACTACCACAGATACGCAGTATTTT
CASSRTTTDTQYF
>-|TRBD2|TRBV5-1|TRBJ2-3
TGCGCCAGCAGCTTTGGGGCGGGAGGGCCTAAAGATACGCAGTATTTT
CASSFGAGGPKDTQYF
>-|-|TRBV4-3|TRBJ2-3
TGCGCCAGCAGCCATGACGCGGGGGCTAGCGGCTCAGATACGCAGTATTTT
CASSHDAGASGSDTQYF
>once|TRBD2|TRBV7-3|TRBJ2-5
TGTGCCAGCAGCGGAGGGACTAGCGGAGAGACCCAGTACTTC
CASSGGTSGETQYF
>-|TRBD2|TRBV6-6|TRBJ2-1
TGTGCCAGCAGTAAAGGGACTAGCGCCGACAATGAGCAGTTCTTC
CASSKGTSADNEQFF
>-|-|TRBV19|TRBJ1-1
TGTGCCAGTAGTATAGATCCTACAGGGATGAACACTGAAGCTTTCTTT
CASSIDPTGMNTEAFF
>-|TRBD2|TRBV5-6|TRBJ2-3
TGTGCCAGCAGACTAGCGGGGGCAGATACGCAGTATTTT
CASRLAGADTQYF
>-|-|TRBV4-3|TRBJ1-5
TGCGCCAGCAGCCAAGATAAACACCCCGATCAGCCCCAGCATTTT
CASSQDKHPDQPQHF
>-|TRBD2|TRBV19|TRBJ2-2
TGTGCCAGTAGTATCGGGGGGGTCACCGGGGAGCTGTTTTTT
CASSIGGVTGELFF
>once|-|TRBV7-3|TRBJ2-3
TGTGCCAGCAGCTTAAAGTTCGGGGGAGATACGCAGTATTTT
CASSLKFGGDTQYF
>-|-|TRBV2|TRBJ2-7
TGTGCCAGCCGCCAGCGGAGGTCCTACGAGCAGTACTTC
CASRQRRSYEQYF